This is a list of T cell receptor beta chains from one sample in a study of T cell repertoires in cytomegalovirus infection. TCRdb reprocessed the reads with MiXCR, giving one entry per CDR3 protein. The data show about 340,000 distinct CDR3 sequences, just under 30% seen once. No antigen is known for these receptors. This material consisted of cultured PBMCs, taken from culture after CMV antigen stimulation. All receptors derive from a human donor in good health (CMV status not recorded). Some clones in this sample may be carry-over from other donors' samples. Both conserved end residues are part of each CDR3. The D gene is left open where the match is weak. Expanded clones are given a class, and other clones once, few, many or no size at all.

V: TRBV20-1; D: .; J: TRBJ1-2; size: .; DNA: TGCAGTTCAAGGAGAGTTGCTAACTATGGCTACACCTTC; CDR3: CSSRRVANYGYTF
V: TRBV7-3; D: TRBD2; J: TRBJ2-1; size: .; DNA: TGTGCCAGCAGTTGGACTAGTTCCGGTGAGCAGTTCTTC; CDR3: CASSWTSSGEQFF
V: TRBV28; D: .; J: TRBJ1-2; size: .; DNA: TGTGCCAGCAGCCAAAAATATAGGACAACCTATGGCTACACCTTC; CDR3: CASSQKYRTTYGYTF
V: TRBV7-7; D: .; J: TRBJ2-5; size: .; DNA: TGTGCTAGCAGCTTAGGCCTCGGAGGGACACAAGAGACCCAGTACTTC; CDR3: CASSLGLGGTQETQYF
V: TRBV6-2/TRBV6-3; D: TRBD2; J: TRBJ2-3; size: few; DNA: TGTGCCAGCAGCCCACCTCCTAGCGGGAGGGCCGTAGATACGCAGTATTTT; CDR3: CASSPPPSGRAVDTQYF
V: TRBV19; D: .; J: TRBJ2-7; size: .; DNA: TGTGCCAGTAGTATGGCAGGGGCGGGCGAGCAGTACTTC; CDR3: CASSMAGAGEQYF
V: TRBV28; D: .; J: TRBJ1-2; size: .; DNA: TGTGCCAGCCGCCCTCAGGCCCCGACGGCTTATGGCTACACCTTC; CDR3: CASRPQAPTAYGYTF
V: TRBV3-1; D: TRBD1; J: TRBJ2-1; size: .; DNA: TGTGCCAGCACCCAAACGGACAGGACATTCTCCTACAATGAGCAGTTCTTC; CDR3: CASTQTDRTFSYNEQFF
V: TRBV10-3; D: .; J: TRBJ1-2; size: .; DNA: TGTGCCATCAGTGAGACTGACGGGGGAGATGGCTACACCTTC; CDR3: CAISETDGGDGYTF
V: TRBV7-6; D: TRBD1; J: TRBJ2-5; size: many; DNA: TGTGCCAGCAGCAGGACGGGACAGTTGGAAGAGACCCAGTACTTC; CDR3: CASSRTGQLEETQYF